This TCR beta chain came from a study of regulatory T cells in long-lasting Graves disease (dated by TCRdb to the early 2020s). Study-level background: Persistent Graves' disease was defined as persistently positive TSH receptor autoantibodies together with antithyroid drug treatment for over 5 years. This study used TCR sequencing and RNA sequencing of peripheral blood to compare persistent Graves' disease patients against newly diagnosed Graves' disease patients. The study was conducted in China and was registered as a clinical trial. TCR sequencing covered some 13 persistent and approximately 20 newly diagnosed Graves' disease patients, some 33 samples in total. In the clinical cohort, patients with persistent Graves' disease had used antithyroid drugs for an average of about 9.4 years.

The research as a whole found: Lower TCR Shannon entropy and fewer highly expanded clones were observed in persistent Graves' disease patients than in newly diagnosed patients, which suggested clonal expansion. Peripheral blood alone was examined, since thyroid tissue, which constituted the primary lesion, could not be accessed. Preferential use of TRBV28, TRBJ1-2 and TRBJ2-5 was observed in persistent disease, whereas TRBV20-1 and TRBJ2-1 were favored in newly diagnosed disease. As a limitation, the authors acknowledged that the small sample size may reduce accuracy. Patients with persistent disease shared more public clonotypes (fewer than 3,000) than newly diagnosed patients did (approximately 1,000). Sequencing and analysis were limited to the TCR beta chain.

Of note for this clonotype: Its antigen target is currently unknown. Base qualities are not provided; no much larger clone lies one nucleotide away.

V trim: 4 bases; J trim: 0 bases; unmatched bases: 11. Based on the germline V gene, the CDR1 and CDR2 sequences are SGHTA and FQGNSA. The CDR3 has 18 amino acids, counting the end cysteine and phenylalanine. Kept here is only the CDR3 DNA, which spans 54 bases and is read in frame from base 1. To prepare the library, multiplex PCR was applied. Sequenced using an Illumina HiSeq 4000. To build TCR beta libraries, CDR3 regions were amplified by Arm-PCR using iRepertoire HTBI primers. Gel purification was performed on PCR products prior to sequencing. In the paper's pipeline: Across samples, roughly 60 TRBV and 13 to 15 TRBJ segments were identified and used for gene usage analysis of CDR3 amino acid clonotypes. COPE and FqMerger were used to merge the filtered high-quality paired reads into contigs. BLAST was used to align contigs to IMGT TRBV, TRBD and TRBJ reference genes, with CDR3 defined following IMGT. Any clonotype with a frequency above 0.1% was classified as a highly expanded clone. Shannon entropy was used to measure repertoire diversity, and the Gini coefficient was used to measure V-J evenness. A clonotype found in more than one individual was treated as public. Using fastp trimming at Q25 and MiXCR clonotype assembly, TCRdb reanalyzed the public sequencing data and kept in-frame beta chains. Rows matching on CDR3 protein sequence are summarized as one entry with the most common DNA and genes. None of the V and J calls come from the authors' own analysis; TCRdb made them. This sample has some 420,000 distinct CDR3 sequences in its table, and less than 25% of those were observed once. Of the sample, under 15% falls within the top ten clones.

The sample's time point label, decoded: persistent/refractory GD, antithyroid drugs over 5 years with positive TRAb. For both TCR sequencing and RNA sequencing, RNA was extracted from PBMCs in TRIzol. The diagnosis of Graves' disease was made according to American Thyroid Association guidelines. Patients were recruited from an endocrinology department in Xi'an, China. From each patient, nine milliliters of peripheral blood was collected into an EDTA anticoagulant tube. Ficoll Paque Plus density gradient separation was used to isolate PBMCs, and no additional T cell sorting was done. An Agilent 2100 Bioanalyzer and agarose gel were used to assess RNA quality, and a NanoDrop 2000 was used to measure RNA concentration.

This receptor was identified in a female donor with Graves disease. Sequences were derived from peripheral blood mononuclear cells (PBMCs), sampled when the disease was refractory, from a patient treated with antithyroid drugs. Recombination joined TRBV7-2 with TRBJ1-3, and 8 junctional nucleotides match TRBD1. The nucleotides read TGTGCCAGCAGCTCCACCACCCCAGGGGGCCCCTCTGGAAACACCATATATTTT. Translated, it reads CASSSTTPGGPSGNTIYF.